These T cell receptor beta chains were read from a single sample in a study of cytotoxic CD8 clonotypes in ibrutinib-treated CLL. This table comes from immunoSEQ multiplex PCR, and its TCRdb copy is limited to in-frame clones, with some not included. The sample carries around 310,000 clones, about 80% recorded once. Here the sequenced sample was PBMCs, taken before ibrutinib treatment. The receptor set was obtained from a human donor with chronic lymphocytic leukemia. The CDR3 runs from the conserved cysteine through the conserved F or W. The order of the fields is J gene, V gene, D gene, clone size, CDR3 protein, CDR3 DNA. The D gene is left open where the match is weak. Clone size is not always given. Where it is, it says once, few, many or a class for expanded clones.

j_call: TRBJ2-7
v_call: TRBV6-6
d_call: TRBD2
clone_size: -
cdr3_aa: CASSPGRALTYEQYF
cdr3_nt: TGTGCCAGCAGTCCCGGGAGGGCCCTCACCTACGAGCAGTACTTC

j_call: TRBJ1-3
v_call: TRBV6-1
d_call: -
clone_size: -
cdr3_aa: CASSGWRQTYSGNTIYF
cdr3_nt: TGTGCCAGCAGTGGTTGGAGGCAGACTTACTCTGGAAACACCATATATTTT

j_call: TRBJ1-5
v_call: TRBV27
d_call: TRBD1
clone_size: -
cdr3_aa: CASSFSGQVHQPQHF
cdr3_nt: TGTGCCAGCAGTTTCTCCGGACAGGTCCATCAGCCCCAGCATTTT

j_call: TRBJ2-7
v_call: TRBV29-1
d_call: TRBD1
clone_size: -
cdr3_aa: CSVAGTGTNYEQYF
cdr3_nt: TGCAGCGTTGCCGGGACAGGGACCAACTACGAGCAGTACTTC

j_call: TRBJ2-7
v_call: TRBV7-6
d_call: -
clone_size: -
cdr3_aa: CASSLRGQPYEQYF
cdr3_nt: TGTGCCAGCAGCTTACGTGGACAGCCCTACGAGCAGTACTTC

j_call: TRBJ2-5
v_call: TRBV4-1
d_call: TRBD1
clone_size: once
cdr3_aa: CASSQGQQETQYF
cdr3_nt: TGCGCCAGCAGCCAGGGACAGCAAGAGACCCAGTACTTC

j_call: TRBJ2-3
v_call: TRBV29-1
d_call: TRBD2
clone_size: -
cdr3_aa: CSGLPGLGTDTQYF
cdr3_nt: TGCAGCGGACTACCGGGACTAGGCACAGATACGCAGTATTTT

j_call: TRBJ2-1
v_call: TRBV7-9
d_call: TRBD2
clone_size: -
cdr3_aa: CASSSEGSVLAGVGEQFF
cdr3_nt: TGTGCCAGCAGCTCGGAGGGGTCGGTGTTAGCGGGAGTTGGTGAGCAGTTCTTC

j_call: TRBJ2-7
v_call: TRBV27
d_call: -
clone_size: -
cdr3_aa: CASSLTGQTYEQYF
cdr3_nt: TGTGCCAGCAGTTTAACCGGACAGACCTACGAGCAGTACTTC

j_call: TRBJ1-5
v_call: TRBV20-1
d_call: -
clone_size: -
cdr3_aa: CSATDQPQHF
cdr3_nt: TGCAGTGCTACTGACCAGCCCCAGCATTTT

j_call: TRBJ1-5
v_call: TRBV28
d_call: -
clone_size: -
cdr3_aa: CASSSAGKSNQPQHF
cdr3_nt: TGTGCCAGCAGCTCCGCAGGGAAAAGCAATCAGCCCCAGCATTTT

j_call: TRBJ2-1
v_call: TRBV6-5
d_call: TRBD2
clone_size: -
cdr3_aa: CASTGSGRLNNEQFF
cdr3_nt: TGTGCCAGCACCGGCAGCGGGAGACTTAACAATGAGCAGTTCTTC

j_call: TRBJ2-7
v_call: TRBV5-1
d_call: -
clone_size: -
cdr3_aa: CASSPPASSYEQYF
cdr3_nt: TGCGCCAGCAGCCCACCGGCAAGCTCCTACGAGCAGTACTTC

j_call: TRBJ1-1
v_call: TRBV30
d_call: TRBD1
clone_size: -
cdr3_aa: CAWSVPDRGWDTEAFF
cdr3_nt: TGTGCCTGGAGTGTACCAGACAGGGGGTGGGACACTGAAGCTTTCTTT

j_call: TRBJ2-2
v_call: TRBV4-3
d_call: -
clone_size: -
cdr3_aa: CASSQKNQIIGELFF
cdr3_nt: TGCGCCAGCAGCCAAAAGAACCAGATCATCGGGGAGCTGTTTTTT

j_call: TRBJ1-2
v_call: TRBV7-2
d_call: -
clone_size: -
cdr3_aa: CASSLVGVYTF
cdr3_nt: TGTGCCAGCAGCTTAGTAGGGGTTTACACCTTC

j_call: TRBJ2-5
v_call: TRBV9
d_call: -
clone_size: -
cdr3_aa: CASSVYIQETQYF
cdr3_nt: TGTGCCAGCAGCGTGTACATCCAAGAGACCCAGTACTTC

j_call: TRBJ2-3
v_call: TRBV7-6
d_call: -
clone_size: -
cdr3_aa: CASSFPEAGGSTQYF
cdr3_nt: TGTGCCAGCAGCTTTCCGGAAGCAGGGGGGTCTACGCAGTATTTT

j_call: TRBJ2-1
v_call: TRBV19
d_call: TRBD2
clone_size: once
cdr3_aa: CASSIRTSGPNNEQFF
cdr3_nt: TGTGCCAGTAGTATCCGGACTAGCGGGCCTAACAATGAGCAGTTCTTC

j_call: TRBJ2-1
v_call: TRBV4-2
d_call: TRBD2
clone_size: -
cdr3_aa: CASSPLRAGVLDPEGNNEQFF
cdr3_nt: TGTGCCAGCAGCCCCCTCAGGGCGGGGGTCTTGGACCCCGAAGGGAACAATGAGCAGTTCTTC

j_call: TRBJ1-2
v_call: TRBV30
d_call: -
clone_size: -
cdr3_aa: CAWSGQGLLGYTF
cdr3_nt: TGTGCCTGGAGTGGGCAGGGGCTTCTTGGCTACACCTTC

j_call: TRBJ2-4
v_call: TRBV28
d_call: TRBD2
clone_size: -
cdr3_aa: CASSLPSGSSKNIQYF
cdr3_nt: TGTGCCAGCAGTTTGCCTAGCGGGAGTTCCAAAAACATTCAGTACTTC

j_call: TRBJ2-2
v_call: TRBV5-1
d_call: -
clone_size: -
cdr3_aa: CASSLVTGGENTGELFF
cdr3_nt: TGCGCCAGCAGCTTAGTGACAGGCGGGGAGAACACCGGGGAGCTGTTTTTT

j_call: TRBJ2-3
v_call: TRBV6-5
d_call: TRBD2
clone_size: -
cdr3_aa: CASSYRGLADTQYF
cdr3_nt: TGTGCCAGCAGTTACCGTGGACTAGCAGATACGCAGTATTTT

j_call: TRBJ1-4
v_call: TRBV19
d_call: TRBD1
clone_size: -
cdr3_aa: CASSPRRDRGGIFLKLFF
cdr3_nt: TGTGCCAGTAGTCCCCGCCGGGACAGGGGGGGAATTTTTTTGAAACTGTTTTTT

j_call: TRBJ2-2
v_call: TRBV11-2
d_call: -
clone_size: -
cdr3_aa: CASSWSRALTGELFF
cdr3_nt: TGTGCCAGCAGCTGGTCCAGGGCACTCACCGGGGAGCTGTTTTTT

j_call: TRBJ2-7
v_call: TRBV7-9
d_call: TRBD2
clone_size: -
cdr3_aa: CASSYYSGSLTYEQYF
cdr3_nt: TGTGCCAGCAGTTACTATAGCGGGAGCCTTACCTACGAGCAGTACTTC

j_call: TRBJ1-1
v_call: TRBV4-3
d_call: -
clone_size: -
cdr3_aa: CASSQELGNTEAFF
cdr3_nt: TGCGCCAGCAGCCAGGAGTTAGGGAACACTGAAGCTTTCTTT

j_call: TRBJ2-7
v_call: TRBV10-3
d_call: -
clone_size: -
cdr3_aa: CAISDPRGGEQYF
cdr3_nt: TGTGCCATCAGTGACCCTAGGGGGGGCGAGCAGTACTTC

j_call: TRBJ1-1
v_call: TRBV5-4
d_call: TRBD1
clone_size: -
cdr3_aa: CASRGQQNTEAFF
cdr3_nt: TGTGCCAGCAGGGGACAGCAGAACACTGAAGCTTTCTTT

j_call: TRBJ1-2
v_call: TRBV9
d_call: -
clone_size: -
cdr3_aa: CASKGIIGGYTF
cdr3_nt: TGTGCCAGCAAAGGGATTATAGGAGGCTACACCTTC

j_call: TRBJ2-7
v_call: TRBV5-1
d_call: TRBD2
clone_size: -
cdr3_aa: CASSLAGRSEQYF
cdr3_nt: TGCGCCAGCAGCTTAGCCGGGAGGAGCGAGCAGTACTTC

j_call: TRBJ2-2
v_call: TRBV29-1
d_call: TRBD1
clone_size: -
cdr3_aa: CSVGQVSPGELFF
cdr3_nt: TGCAGCGTGGGACAGGTATCCCCCGGGGAGCTGTTTTTT

j_call: TRBJ1-2
v_call: TRBV4-1
d_call: -
clone_size: -
cdr3_aa: CASSQGYRAYYGYTF
cdr3_nt: TGCGCCAGCAGCCAAGGTTACAGGGCGTACTATGGCTACACCTTC

j_call: TRBJ2-7
v_call: TRBV27
d_call: TRBD1
clone_size: -
cdr3_aa: CASSYQGTGALYEQYF
cdr3_nt: TGTGCCAGCAGCTACCAAGGGACAGGGGCCCTCTACGAGCAGTACTTC

j_call: TRBJ1-2
v_call: TRBV29-1
d_call: -
clone_size: -
cdr3_aa: CSAVGGGYTF
cdr3_nt: TGCAGCGCCGTGGGGGGAGGCTACACCTTC

j_call: TRBJ2-7
v_call: TRBV4-2
d_call: TRBD1
clone_size: -
cdr3_aa: CASSQDRDRGYEQYF
cdr3_nt: TGTGCCAGCAGCCAAGATAGGGACAGAGGGTACGAGCAGTACTTC

j_call: TRBJ2-3
v_call: TRBV6-5
d_call: -
clone_size: few
cdr3_aa: CASSYRPHTDTQYF
cdr3_nt: TGTGCCAGCAGTTACCGCCCCCACACAGATACGCAGTATTTT

j_call: TRBJ1-3
v_call: TRBV6-5
d_call: TRBD1
clone_size: -
cdr3_aa: CASSSDRSGVTIYF
cdr3_nt: TGTGCCAGCAGTTCGGACAGGTCAGGAGTCACCATATATTTT

j_call: TRBJ1-5
v_call: TRBV4-1
d_call: -
clone_size: -
cdr3_aa: CASSQTPLRGHQPQHF
cdr3_nt: TGCGCCAGCAGCCAAACTCCCCTAAGGGGCCATCAGCCCCAGCATTTT

j_call: TRBJ1-2
v_call: TRBV4-1
d_call: TRBD1
clone_size: -
cdr3_aa: CASSQSPGQLIYGYTF
cdr3_nt: TGCGCCAGCAGCCAGTCACCGGGACAGCTAATCTATGGCTACACCTTC

j_call: TRBJ2-7
v_call: TRBV4-1
d_call: TRBD1
clone_size: -
cdr3_aa: CASSTRTGTTYEQYF
cdr3_nt: TGCGCCAGCAGCACCCGGACAGGGACCACCTACGAGCAGTACTTC

j_call: TRBJ2-2
v_call: TRBV5-1
d_call: -
clone_size: -
cdr3_aa: CASSTQSRDWVFGELFF
cdr3_nt: TGCGCCAGCAGTACACAGTCCCGGGACTGGGTTTTTGGGGAGCTGTTTTTT

j_call: TRBJ2-7
v_call: TRBV4-1
d_call: TRBD2
clone_size: -
cdr3_aa: CASSPPRRGVEQYF
cdr3_nt: TGCGCCAGCAGCCCCCCCCGTCGGGGGGTCGAGCAGTACTTC

j_call: TRBJ1-5
v_call: TRBV6-5
d_call: -
clone_size: -
cdr3_aa: CASSPGGGSSQPQHF
cdr3_nt: TGTGCCAGCAGCCCCGGCGGGGGGAGTAGTCAGCCCCAGCATTTT

j_call: TRBJ2-7
v_call: TRBV4-2
d_call: -
clone_size: -
cdr3_aa: CASSQGRRNYEQYF
cdr3_nt: TGTGCCAGCAGCCAGGGCAGGAGAAATTACGAGCAGTACTTC

j_call: TRBJ2-7
v_call: TRBV18
d_call: -
clone_size: -
cdr3_aa: CASSATDSSYEQYF
cdr3_nt: TGTGCCAGCTCAGCAACTGACAGCTCCTACGAGCAGTACTTC

j_call: TRBJ2-2
v_call: TRBV7-8
d_call: -
clone_size: -
cdr3_aa: CASSLAPQSNTGELFF
cdr3_nt: TGTGCCAGCAGCTTAGCGCCCCAGAGTAACACCGGGGAGCTGTTTTTT

j_call: TRBJ2-5
v_call: TRBV7-8
d_call: TRBD1
clone_size: -
cdr3_aa: CASSATGGGETQYF
cdr3_nt: TGTGCCAGCAGCGCGACAGGGGGCGGGGAGACCCAGTACTTC

j_call: TRBJ1-2
v_call: TRBV5-4
d_call: TRBD1
clone_size: -
cdr3_aa: CASSGGQGKNYGYTF
cdr3_nt: TGTGCCAGCAGCGGAGGACAGGGGAAGAACTATGGCTACACCTTC

j_call: TRBJ1-1
v_call: TRBV4-2
d_call: TRBD1
clone_size: once
cdr3_aa: CASSQRRTGVNTEAFF
cdr3_nt: TGTGCCAGCAGCCAGCGAAGGACAGGGGTGAACACTGAAGCTTTCTTT

j_call: TRBJ2-3
v_call: TRBV5-6
d_call: -
clone_size: -
cdr3_aa: CASSLVENRDTQYF
cdr3_nt: TGTGCCAGCAGCTTGGTGGAGAACCGGGATACGCAGTATTTT

j_call: TRBJ2-2
v_call: TRBV19
d_call: TRBD1
clone_size: -
cdr3_aa: CASSPKWSPISTGALNTGELFF
cdr3_nt: TGTGCCAGTAGCCCGAAATGGTCCCCAATATCGACAGGGGCCCTGAACACCGGGGAGCTGTTTTTT

j_call: TRBJ2-1
v_call: TRBV7-9
d_call: TRBD1
clone_size: -
cdr3_aa: CASSGQGYIHEQFF
cdr3_nt: TGTGCCAGCTCGGGACAGGGGTATATTCATGAGCAGTTCTTC